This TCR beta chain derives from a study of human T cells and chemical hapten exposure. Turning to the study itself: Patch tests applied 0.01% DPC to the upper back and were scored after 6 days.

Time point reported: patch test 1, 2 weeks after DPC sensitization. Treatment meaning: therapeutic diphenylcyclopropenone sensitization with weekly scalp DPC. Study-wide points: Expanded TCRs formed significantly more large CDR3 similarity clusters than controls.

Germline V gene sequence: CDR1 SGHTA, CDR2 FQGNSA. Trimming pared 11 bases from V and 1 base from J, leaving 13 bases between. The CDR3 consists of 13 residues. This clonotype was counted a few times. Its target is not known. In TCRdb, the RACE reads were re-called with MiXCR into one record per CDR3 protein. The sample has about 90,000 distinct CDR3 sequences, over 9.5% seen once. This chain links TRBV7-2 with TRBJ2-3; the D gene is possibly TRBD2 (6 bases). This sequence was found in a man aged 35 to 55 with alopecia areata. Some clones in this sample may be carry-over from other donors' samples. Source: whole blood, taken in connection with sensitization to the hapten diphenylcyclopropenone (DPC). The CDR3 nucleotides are TGTGCCGAAGGCGGGATCGGCACAGATACGCAGTATTTT. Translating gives CAEGGIGTDTQYF.